The text below deals with one T cell receptor (beta chain). This record comes from a study of blood T cell repertoires in COVID-19. As originally analysed: Amplification of reference gene primers provided the estimated nucleated cell counts. The data were produced by immunoSEQ multiplex PCR, yet TCRdb's version contains in-frame clones alone and is incomplete. V and J calls and clone size follow that table, whereas D and trimming were derived from the DNA. The sample holds about 100,000 clones, 75% to 95% seen once. CDR3 length: 12 residues. V was clipped by 8 bases and J by 6 bases, with 13 bases between them. CDR1 is LNHDA, CDR2 SQIVND, per germline (reference sequence).

The V call is TRBV19, the J call TRBJ1-2; D is perhaps TRBD1 (5 bases). This receptor was identified in a man between 50 and 59 years old with acute or convalescent COVID-19. Input material: peripheral blood. CDR3 residues: CASGGTPHGYTF. CDR3 sequence (DNA): TGTGCCAGTGGGGGGACGCCTCATGGCTACACCTTC.